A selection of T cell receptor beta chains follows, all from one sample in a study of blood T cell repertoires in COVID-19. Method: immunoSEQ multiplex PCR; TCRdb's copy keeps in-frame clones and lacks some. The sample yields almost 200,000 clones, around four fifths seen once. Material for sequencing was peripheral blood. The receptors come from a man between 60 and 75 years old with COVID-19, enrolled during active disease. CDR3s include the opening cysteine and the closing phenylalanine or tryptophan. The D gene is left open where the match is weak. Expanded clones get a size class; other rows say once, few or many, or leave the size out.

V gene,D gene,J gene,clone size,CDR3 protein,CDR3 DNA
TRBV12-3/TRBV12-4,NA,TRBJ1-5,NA,CASSFSVNQPQHF,TGTGCCAGCAGTTTTTCCGTGAATCAGCCCCAGCATTTT
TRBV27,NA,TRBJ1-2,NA,CASSPLREHYGYTF,TGTGCCAGCAGTCCGCTTAGGGAGCACTATGGCTACACCTTC
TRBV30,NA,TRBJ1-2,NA,CAWSPTGAYGYTF,TGTGCCTGGAGTCCCACGGGTGCCTATGGCTACACCTTC
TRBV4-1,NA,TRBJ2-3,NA,CASSPSGPASTDTQYF,TGCGCCAGCAGCCCAAGCGGGCCCGCTAGCACAGATACGCAGTATTTT
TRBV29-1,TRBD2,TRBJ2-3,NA,CSASGTTDTQYF,TGCAGTGCTAGCGGGACCACAGATACGCAGTATTTT
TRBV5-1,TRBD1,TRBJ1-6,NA,CASSTPGQGNSPLHF,TGCGCCAGCAGCACCCCGGGACAGGGGAATTCACCCCTCCACTTT
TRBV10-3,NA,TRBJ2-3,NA,CAISRTGGTDTQYF,TGTGCCATCAGTAGAACAGGAGGCACAGATACGCAGTATTTT
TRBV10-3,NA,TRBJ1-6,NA,CAISESGHQLYNSPLHF,TGTGCCATCAGTGAGTCGGGACACCAACTCTATAATTCACCCCTCCACTTT
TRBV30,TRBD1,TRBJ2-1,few,CAKGGKSNEQFF,TGTGCAAAAGGGGGCAAGTCCAATGAGCAGTTCTTC
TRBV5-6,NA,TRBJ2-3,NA,CASSNTMADTQYF,TGTGCCAGCAGCAACACTATGGCAGATACGCAGTATTTT
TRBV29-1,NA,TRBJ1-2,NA,CSVGGADYGYTF,TGCAGCGTTGGTGGCGCGGACTATGGCTACACCTTC
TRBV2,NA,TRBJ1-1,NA,CASRSLGQNTEAFF,TGTGCCAGCAGGAGTTTGGGGCAGAACACTGAAGCTTTCTTT
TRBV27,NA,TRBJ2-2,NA,CASSLSWQVTGELFF,TGTGCCAGCAGTTTATCCTGGCAGGTCACCGGGGAGCTGTTTTTT
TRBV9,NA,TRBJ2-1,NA,CASSQRRVSNEQFF,TGTGCCAGCAGCCAGAGGAGGGTCTCGAATGAGCAGTTCTTC
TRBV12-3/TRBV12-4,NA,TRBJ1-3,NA,CASERSSGNTIYF,TGTGCCAGCGAGCGGAGCTCTGGAAACACCATATATTTT
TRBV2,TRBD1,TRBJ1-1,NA,CASSEGGQGPDKAFF,TGTGCCAGCAGTGAAGGGGGACAGGGACCCGATAAAGCTTTCTTT
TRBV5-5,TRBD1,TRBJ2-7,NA,CASSLGTGGSSGEEQYF,TGTGCCAGCAGCCTAGGGACAGGGGGGTCTAGCGGGGAGGAGCAGTACTTC
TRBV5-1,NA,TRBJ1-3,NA,CASSLSGGGGNTIYF,TGCGCCAGCAGCTTAAGCGGGGGAGGAGGAAACACCATATATTTT
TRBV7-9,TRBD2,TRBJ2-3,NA,CASSPYSGRARDTQYF,TGTGCCAGCAGCCCTTATAGCGGGAGGGCCCGAGATACGCAGTATTTT
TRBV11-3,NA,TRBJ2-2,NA,CASSLGGNTGELFF,TGTGCCAGCAGCTTAGGAGGGAACACCGGGGAGCTGTTTTTT
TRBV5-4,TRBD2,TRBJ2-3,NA,CAGSKREVDTQYF,TGTGCCGGATCGAAGCGGGAGGTGGATACGCAGTATTTT
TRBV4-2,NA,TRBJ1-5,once,CASSQDHNQPQHF,TGTGCCAGCAGCCAAGATCATAATCAGCCCCAGCATTTT
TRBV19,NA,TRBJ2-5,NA,CASSYDSNAQETQYF,TGTGCCAGTAGTTATGACAGCAACGCTCAAGAGACCCAGTACTTC
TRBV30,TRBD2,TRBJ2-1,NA,CAWSALAVYNEQFF,TGTGCCTGGAGTGCACTAGCGGTCTACAATGAGCAGTTCTTC
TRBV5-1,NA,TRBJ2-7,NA,CASSLVGAGYEQYF,TGCGCCAGCAGCTTGGTGGGGGCGGGCTACGAGCAGTACTTC
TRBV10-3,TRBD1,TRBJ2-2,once,CAISEQGAAGELFF,TGTGCCATCAGTGAGCAGGGGGCCGCCGGGGAGCTGTTTTTT
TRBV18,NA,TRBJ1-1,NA,CASSPEERATEAFF,TGTGCCAGCTCGCCCGAAGAGCGGGCCACTGAAGCTTTCTTT
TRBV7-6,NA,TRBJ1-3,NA,CASSLGAGAYGNTIYF,TGTGCCAGCAGCTTGGGGGCAGGGGCCTATGGAAACACCATATATTTT
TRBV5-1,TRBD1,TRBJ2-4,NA,CASSLEGQVWNIQYF,TGCGCCAGCAGCTTGGAGGGACAGGTCTGGAACATTCAGTACTTC
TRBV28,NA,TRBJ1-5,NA,CASSPPQWPQHF,TGTGCCAGCAGCCCCCCCCAATGGCCCCAGCATTTT
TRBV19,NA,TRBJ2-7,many,CASGGPSGSYEQYF,TGTGCCAGCGGGGGACCCTCTGGGTCCTACGAGCAGTACTTC
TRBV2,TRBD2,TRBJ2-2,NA,CASKVPGLAGLTNTGELFF,TGTGCCAGCAAAGTCCCGGGACTAGCCGGTTTAACGAACACCGGGGAGCTGTTTTTT
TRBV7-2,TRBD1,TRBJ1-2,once,CAEGRGTSANYGYTF,TGTGCCGAGGGCAGGGGGACCTCAGCTAACTATGGCTACACCTTC
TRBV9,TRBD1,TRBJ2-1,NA,CASSVVQGARNEQFF,TGTGCCAGCAGCGTAGTGCAGGGGGCTCGGAATGAGCAGTTCTTC
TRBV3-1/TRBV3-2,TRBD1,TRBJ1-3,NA,CASSRWTGVISGNTIYF,TGTGCCAGCAGCCGCTGGACAGGGGTTATCTCTGGAAACACCATATATTTT
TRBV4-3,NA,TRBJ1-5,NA,CASSFYSNQPQHF,TGCGCCAGCAGCTTTTATAGCAATCAGCCCCAGCATTTT
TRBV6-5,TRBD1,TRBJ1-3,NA,CASSYSPTGSGNTIYF,TGTGCCAGCAGTTACTCGCCGACAGGGTCCGGAAACACCATATATTTT
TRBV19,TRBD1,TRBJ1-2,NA,CASSARQGGGYTF,TGTGCCAGTAGTGCCCGACAGGGGGGTGGCTACACCTTC
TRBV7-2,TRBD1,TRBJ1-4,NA,CASSLDRGPFEKLFF,TGTGCCAGCAGCTTAGACAGGGGGCCGTTTGAAAAACTGTTTTTT
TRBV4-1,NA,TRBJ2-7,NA,CASSRDFGRGEQYF,TGCGCCAGCAGCCGAGACTTCGGTCGGGGCGAGCAGTACTTC
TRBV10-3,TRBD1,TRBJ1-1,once,CAISPTGGGTEAFF,TGTGCCATCAGCCCTACAGGGGGGGGGACTGAAGCTTTCTTT
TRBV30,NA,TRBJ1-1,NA,CAWSQGANTEAFF,TGTGCCTGGAGTCAGGGCGCGAACACTGAAGCTTTCTTT
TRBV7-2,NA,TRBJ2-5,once,CASSLGHRETQYF,TGTGCCAGCAGCTTGGGCCATAGAGAGACCCAGTACTTC
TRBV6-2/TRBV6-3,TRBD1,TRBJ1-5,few,CASSPGQGSQPQHF,TGTGCCAGCAGTCCCGGACAGGGGAGTCAGCCCCAGCATTTT
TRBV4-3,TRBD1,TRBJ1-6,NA,CASSHGQVNSPLHF,TGCGCCAGCAGCCACGGACAGGTTAATTCACCCCTCCACTTT